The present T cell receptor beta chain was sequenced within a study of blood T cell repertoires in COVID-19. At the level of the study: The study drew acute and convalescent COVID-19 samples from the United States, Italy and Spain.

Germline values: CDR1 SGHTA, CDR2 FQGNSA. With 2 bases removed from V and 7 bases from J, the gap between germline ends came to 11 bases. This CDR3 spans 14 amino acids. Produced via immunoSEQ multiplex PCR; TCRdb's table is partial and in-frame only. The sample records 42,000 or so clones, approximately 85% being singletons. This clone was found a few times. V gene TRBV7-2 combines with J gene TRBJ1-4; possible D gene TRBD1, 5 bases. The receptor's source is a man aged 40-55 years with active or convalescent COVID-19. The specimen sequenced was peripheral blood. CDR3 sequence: CASSLRGWGEKLFF. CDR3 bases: TGTGCCAGCAGCTTAAGGGGCTGGGGTGAAAAACTGTTTTTT. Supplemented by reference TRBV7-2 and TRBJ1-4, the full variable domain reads GAGVSQSPSNKVTEKGKDVELRCDPISGHTALYWYRQSLGQGLEFLIYFQGNSAPDKSGLPSDRFSAERTGGSVSTLTIQRTQQEDSAVYLCASSLRGWGEKLFFGSGTQLSVL.